The next 2 T cell receptor beta chains were all read from a single sample in a study of cytomegalovirus exposure and HLA in healthy donors. The primer mix had 60 Vbeta and 13 Jbeta primers. The assay was immunoSEQ multiplex PCR, and TCRdb's table has in-frame clones only and misses some. The table lists about 170,000 clones, 79% of them singletons, with 2.3% in the top ten. The sample taken for sequencing was PBMCs. The receptors shown here come from a woman in her forties or fifties in good health and CMV-seronegative.

V is TRBV28 and J is TRBJ1-5; 9 bases match TRBD1. Per the germline V gene, CDR1 is MDHEN and CDR2 is SYDVKM. V shed 3 bases and J 6 bases; nucleotides not matched to a gene: 9. CDR3 length equals 16 residues. The CDR3 DNA is TGTGCCAGCAGTTTGCGGGACAGGGAGACGAGTCAGCCCCAGCATTTT. This gives the protein CASSLRDRETSQPQHF.

This chain joins TRBV7-6 and TRBJ2-3, with TRBD1 matching 8 bases. The CDR3 is made up of 15 amino acids. In germline, CDR1 is SGHVS, CDR2 FNYEAQ. After removal of 1 base from V and 2 bases from J, the junction contained 2 bases not matched to a gene. The CDR3 reads CASSLGQGPTDTQYF. CDR3 DNA sequence: TGTGCCAGCAGCTTAGGACAGGGGCCCACAGATACGCAGTATTTT. Complete variable domain (other parts from reference TRBV7-6 and TRBJ2-3): GAGVSQSPRYKVTKRGQDVALRCDPISGHVSLYWYRQALGQGPEFLTYFNYEAQQDKSGLPNDRFSAERPEGSISTLTIQRTEQRDSAMYRCASSLGQGPTDTQYFGPGTRLTVL.